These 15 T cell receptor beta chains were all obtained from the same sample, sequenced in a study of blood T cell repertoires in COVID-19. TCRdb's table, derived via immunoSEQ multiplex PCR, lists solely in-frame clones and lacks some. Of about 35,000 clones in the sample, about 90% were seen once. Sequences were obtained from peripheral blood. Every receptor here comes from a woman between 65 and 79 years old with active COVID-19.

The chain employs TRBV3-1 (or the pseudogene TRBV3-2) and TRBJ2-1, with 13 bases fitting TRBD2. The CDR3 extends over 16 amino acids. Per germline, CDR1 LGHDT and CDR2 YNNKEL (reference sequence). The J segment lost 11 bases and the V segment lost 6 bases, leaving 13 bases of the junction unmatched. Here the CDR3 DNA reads TGTGCCAGCAGTCCTAGACTAGCGGGGGGTTCGGTTCAGCAGTTCTTC. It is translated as CASSPRLAGGSVQQFF.

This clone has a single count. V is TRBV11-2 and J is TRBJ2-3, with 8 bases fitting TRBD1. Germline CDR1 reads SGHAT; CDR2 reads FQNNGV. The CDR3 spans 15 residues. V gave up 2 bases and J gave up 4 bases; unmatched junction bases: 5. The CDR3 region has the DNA TGTGCCAGCAGCTTACAGGGGGCCTACGCAGATACGCAGTATTTT. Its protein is CASSLQGAYADTQYF.

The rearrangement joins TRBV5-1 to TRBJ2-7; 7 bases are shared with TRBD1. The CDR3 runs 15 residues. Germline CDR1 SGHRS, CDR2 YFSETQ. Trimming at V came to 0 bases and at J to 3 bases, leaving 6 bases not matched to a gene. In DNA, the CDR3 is TGCGCCAGCAGCTTGGAGGGACAGTCCGGCTACGAGCAGTACTTC. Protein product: CASSLEGQSGYEQYF.

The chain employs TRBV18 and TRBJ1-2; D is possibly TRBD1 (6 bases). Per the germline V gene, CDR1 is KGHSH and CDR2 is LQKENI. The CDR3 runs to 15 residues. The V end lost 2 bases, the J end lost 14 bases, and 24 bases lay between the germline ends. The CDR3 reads CASSPNPGGAQPETF. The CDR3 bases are TGTGCCAGCTCACCAAATCCGGGGGGGGCGCAGCCCGAGACCTTC.

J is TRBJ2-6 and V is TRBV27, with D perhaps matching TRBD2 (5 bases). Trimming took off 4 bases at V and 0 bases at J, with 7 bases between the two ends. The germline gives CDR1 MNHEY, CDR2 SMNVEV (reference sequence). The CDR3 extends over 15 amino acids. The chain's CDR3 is CASSWRISGANVLTF. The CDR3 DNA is TGTGCCAGCAGTTGGAGGATCTCTGGGGCCAACGTCCTGACTTTC.

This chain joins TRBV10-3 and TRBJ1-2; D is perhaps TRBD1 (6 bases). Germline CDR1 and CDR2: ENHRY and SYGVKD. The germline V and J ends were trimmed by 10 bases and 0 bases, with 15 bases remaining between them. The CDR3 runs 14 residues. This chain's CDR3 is CATIPDRANYGYTF. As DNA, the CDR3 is TGTGCCACAATTCCGGACAGAGCTAACTATGGCTACACCTTC.

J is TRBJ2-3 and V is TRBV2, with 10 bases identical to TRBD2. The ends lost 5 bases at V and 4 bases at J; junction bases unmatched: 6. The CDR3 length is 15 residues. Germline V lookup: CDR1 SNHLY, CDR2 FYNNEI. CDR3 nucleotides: TGTGCCAGCAGTCTTGAGCGGGGGGGCGCAGATACGCAGTATTTT. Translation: CASSLERGGADTQYF.

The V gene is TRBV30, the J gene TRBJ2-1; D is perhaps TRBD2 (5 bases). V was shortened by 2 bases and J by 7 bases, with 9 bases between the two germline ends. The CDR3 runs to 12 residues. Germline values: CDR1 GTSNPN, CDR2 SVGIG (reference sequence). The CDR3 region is CAWSSLANEQFF. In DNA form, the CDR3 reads TGTGCCTGGAGTAGCCTAGCTAATGAGCAGTTCTTC.

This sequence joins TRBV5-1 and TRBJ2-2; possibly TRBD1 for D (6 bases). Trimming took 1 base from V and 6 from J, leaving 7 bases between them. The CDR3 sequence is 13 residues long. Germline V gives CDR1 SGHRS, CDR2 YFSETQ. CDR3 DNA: TGCGCCAGCAGCTTGAGGGGGTCCGGGGAGCTGTTTTTT. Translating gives CASSLRGSGELFF.

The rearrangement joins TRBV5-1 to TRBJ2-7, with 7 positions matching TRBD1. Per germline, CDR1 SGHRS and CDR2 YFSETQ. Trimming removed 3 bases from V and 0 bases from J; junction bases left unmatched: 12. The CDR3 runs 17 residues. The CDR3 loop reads CASSYLVYGDSSYEQYF. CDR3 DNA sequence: TGCGCCAGCAGCTATCTTGTCTACGGGGACAGCTCCTACGAGCAGTACTTC.

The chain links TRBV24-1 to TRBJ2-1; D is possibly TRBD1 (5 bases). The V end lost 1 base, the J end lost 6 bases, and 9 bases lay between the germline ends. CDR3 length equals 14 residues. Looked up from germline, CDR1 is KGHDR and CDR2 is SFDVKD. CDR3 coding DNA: TGTGCCACCAGTGATTTTCCCAGGGTCAATGAGCAGTTCTTC. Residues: CATSDFPRVNEQFF.

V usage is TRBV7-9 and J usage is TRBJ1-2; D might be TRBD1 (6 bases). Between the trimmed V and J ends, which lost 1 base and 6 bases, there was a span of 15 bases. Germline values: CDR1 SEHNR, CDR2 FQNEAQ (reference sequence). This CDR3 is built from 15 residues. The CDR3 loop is CASSLESARGNGYTF. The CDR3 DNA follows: TGTGCCAGCAGCTTAGAGTCGGCCAGGGGAAATGGCTACACCTTC.

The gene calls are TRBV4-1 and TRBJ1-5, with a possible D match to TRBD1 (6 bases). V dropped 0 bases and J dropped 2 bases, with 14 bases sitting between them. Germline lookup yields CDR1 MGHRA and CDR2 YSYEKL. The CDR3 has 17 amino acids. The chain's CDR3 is CASSQDAGAIGNQPQHF. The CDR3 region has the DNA TGCGCCAGCAGCCAAGATGCGGGGGCGATTGGCAATCAGCCCCAGCATTTT.

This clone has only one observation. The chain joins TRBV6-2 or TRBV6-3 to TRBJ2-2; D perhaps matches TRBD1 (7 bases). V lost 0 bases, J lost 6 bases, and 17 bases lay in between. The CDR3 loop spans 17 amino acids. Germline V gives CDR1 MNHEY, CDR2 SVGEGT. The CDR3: CASSYSNGGGASGELFF. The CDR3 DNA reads TGTGCCAGCAGTTACTCGAATGGAGGGGGCGCTTCCGGGGAGCTGTTTTTT.

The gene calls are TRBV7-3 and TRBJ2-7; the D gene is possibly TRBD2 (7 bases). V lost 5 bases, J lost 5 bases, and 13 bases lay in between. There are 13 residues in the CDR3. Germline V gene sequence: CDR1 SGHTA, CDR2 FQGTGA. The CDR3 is CASSAIGGDEQYF. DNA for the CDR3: TGTGCCAGCAGCGCCATAGGGGGGGACGAGCAGTACTTC.